The next 23 T cell receptor beta chains were all read from a single sample in a study of shared clonotypes between healthy human individuals. Clones were sequenced by immunoSEQ multiplex PCR, and TCRdb holds only the in-frame ones, with some missing. The repertoire has hundreds of thousands of clones, around 96% of them found once; the top ten carry roughly 0.1%. Naive-designated CD8 cells lacked CD45RO, were positively enriched for CCR7, and omitted terminally differentiated effector memory CD45RA+ cells. What was sequenced was naive CD8+ T cells sorted from blood. Receptors originate from a young woman in good health.

Notes on this clone: The sample carries other DNA sequences with the same CDR3. This rearrangement joins TRBV19 to TRBJ1-1; 8 bases are shared with TRBD1. Germline V gene sequence: CDR1 LNHDA, CDR2 SQIVND (reference sequence). The CDR3 loop spans 14 amino acids. V lost 5 bases and J lost 5; bases outside the gene matches: 7. CDR3 protein: CASSPRTGRTEAFF. DNA of the CDR3: TGTGCCAGTAGTCCCCGGACAGGGAGGACTGAAGCTTTCTTT. Full variable domain (remainder filled in from reference TRBV19 and TRBJ1-1): DGGITQSPKYLFRKEGQNVTLSCEQNLNHDAMYWYRQDPGQGLRLIYYSQIVNDFQKGDIAEGYSVSREKKESFPLTVTSAQKNPTAFYLCASSPRTGRTEAFFGQGTRLTVV.

The chain carries TRBV6-5 and TRBJ2-1, with D uncertain. Germline loops: CDR1 MNHEY, CDR2 SVGAGI. The CDR3 is 8 amino acids. CDR3 nucleotide sequence: TGTGCGCAGAGTGAGCAGTTCTTC. This encodes CAQSEQFF.

The J gene is TRBJ1-2, the V gene TRBV19; 10 bases map to TRBD1. The germline V gene encodes CDR1 LNHDA and CDR2 SQIVND (reference sequence). The V gene end was trimmed by 6 bases and the J gene end by 7 bases; junction bases not matched to a gene: 11. The CDR3 runs to 15 residues. Written as DNA, the CDR3 is TGTGCCAGTAGCCCCACGGGACAGGGGTGGAGTGGCTACACCTTC. Translation gives CASSPTGQGWSGYTF.

The gene calls are TRBV7-9 and TRBJ2-7; possible D gene TRBD2, 6 bases. V was shortened by 0 bases and J by 6 bases, with 15 bases between the two germline ends. Germline V gives CDR1 SEHNR, CDR2 FQNEAQ (reference sequence). The CDR3 contains 15 residues. The DNA for the CDR3 is TGTGCCAGCAGCTTAGCGCGGACCCGGGGAGGCGAGCAGTACTTC. It translates to CASSLARTRGGEQYF.

The J gene is TRBJ1-2, the V gene TRBV4-1; D is ambiguous. The CDR3 spans 15 residues. CDR1 MGHRA and CDR2 YSYEKL come from the germline V gene. V was pared by 1 base and J by 7 bases, with 16 bases between. CDR3 loop: CASSQVPGREGGYTF. CDR3 nucleotides: TGCGCCAGCAGCCAAGTTCCCGGGAGGGAAGGTGGCTACACCTTC.

The V gene is TRBV28, the J gene TRBJ2-5; TRBD1 matches at 9 bases. Gene TRBJ2-7 matches the end of the DNA better, so the J call may be wrong. Germline loops: CDR1 MDHEN, CDR2 SYDVKM. The CDR3 extends over 14 amino acids. CDR3 in DNA: TGTGCCAGCACCTCGACAGGGGGTGACTACGAGCAGTACTTC. It encodes CASTSTGGDYEQYF.

This sequence joins TRBV4-1 and TRBJ2-7; 12 bases are shared with TRBD2. V was pared by 1 base and J by 7 bases, with 8 bases of the junction left unmatched. In germline, CDR1 is MGHRA, CDR2 YSYEKL. This CDR3 comprises 16 residues. The CDR3 nucleotides are TGCGCCAGCAGCCAAGGGAATCTAGCGGGAGGGCCTGAGCAGTACTTC. Protein: CASSQGNLAGGPEQYF.

The chain recombines TRBV7-8 with TRBJ2-2; 9 bases align to TRBD2. V was pared by 1 base and J by 6 bases, with 9 bases of the junction left unmatched. The germline CDR1 and CDR2 sequences are SGHVS and FQNEAQ. The CDR3 covers 17 residues. In DNA form, the CDR3 reads TGTGCCAGCAGCTTAGTGGGTAGCGGGAGTATCGCCGGGGAGCTGTTTTTT. This sequence encodes CASSLVGSGSIAGELFF.

CDR3 bases: TGTGCCAGCAGTTTATCCTGGGGGACTGGAAACACCATATATTTT. Translated: CASSLSWGTGNTIYF. This chain links TRBV27 with TRBJ1-3; maybe TRBD1 (5 bases). The CDR3 has 15 residues. The germline CDR1 and CDR2 sequences are MNHEY and SMNVEV (reference sequence). V was shortened by 0 bases and J by 2 bases, with 8 bases between the two germline ends.

This clone was recorded once. This chain joins TRBV9 and TRBJ2-2, with D uncertain. The V gene's germline CDR1 is SGDLS and CDR2 YYNGEE. The CDR3 is 15 amino acids. Trimming cost V 4 bases and J 0 bases, with 10 bases left between them. The CDR3: CASSLRAANTGELFF. DNA for the CDR3: TGTGCCAGCAGCTTACGGGCAGCGAACACCGGGGAGCTGTTTTTT.

The CDR3 is CASKPGQGPYGYTF. As DNA, the CDR3 is TGTGCCAGCAAACCCGGACAGGGGCCCTATGGCTACACCTTC. This rearrangement joins TRBV6-4 to TRBJ1-2; 9 bases align to TRBD1. Trimming at V came to 7 bases and at J to 4 bases, leaving 7 bases not matched to a gene. The CDR3 extends over 14 amino acids. Germline CDR1 and CDR2: MRHNA and SNTAGT.

The J gene is TRBJ2-2, the V gene TRBV29-1; D not certain. The CDR3 consists of 12 residues. V was shortened by 3 bases and J by 8 bases, with 10 bases between the two germline ends. Germline CDR1 and CDR2: SQVTM and ANQGSEA. CDR3 bases: TGCAGCGTTGATTCACCTAGGGGGGAGCTGTTTTTT. It specifies CSVDSPRGELFF.

Remarks on this clone: Mismatch with germline at one junction end may stem from a read error. Additional DNA sequences in this sample encode the identical CDR3. This sequence joins TRBV7-9 and TRBJ2-7, with 7 bases matching TRBD2. The CDR3 is 13 residues long. Germline lookup yields CDR1 SEHNR and CDR2 FQNEAQ (reference sequence). The CDR3 nucleotides are TGTGCCAGCAGGAAGACTAGCTCTTACGAGCAGTACTTT. It is translated as CASRKTSSYEQYF. Filled out from reference TRBV7-9 and TRBJ2-7, the complete variable domain reads DTGVSQNPRHKITKRGQNVTFRCDPISEHNRLYWYRQTLGQGPEFLTYFQNEAQLEKSRLLSDRFSAERPKGSFSTLEIQRTEQGDSAMYLCASRKTSSYEQYFGPGTRLTVT.

The chain couples TRBV6-5 to TRBJ1-2, with no clear D. V gave up 3 bases and J gave up 4 bases, with 12 bases separating them. The germline V gene has CDR1 MNHEY and CDR2 SVGAGI. This CDR3 region has 14 residues. CDR3: CASSYKHRIYGYTF. CDR3 sequence (DNA): TGTGCCAGCAGTTATAAGCATAGAATCTATGGCTACACCTTC.

The chain is built from TRBV4-1 and TRBJ2-7; possible D gene TRBD2, 6 bases. In germline, CDR1 is MGHRA, CDR2 YSYEKL. This CDR3 region has 16 residues. V lost 0 bases, J lost 0 bases, and 12 bases lay in between. The CDR3 here is CASSQDMGEASYEQYF. The CDR3 nucleotides are TGCGCCAGCAGCCAAGATATGGGGGAGGCCTCCTACGAGCAGTACTTC.

This chain links TRBV2 with TRBJ2-1; 12 bases are shared with TRBD1. This CDR3 has 15 amino acids. V lost 6 bases and J lost 8; bases outside the gene matches: 8. Germline values: CDR1 SNHLY, CDR2 FYNNEI. For the CDR3, the DNA is TGTGCCAGCAGGCCGGGACAGGGGGCTTTGCATGAGCAGTTCTTC. It is translated as CASRPGQGALHEQFF.

The genes are TRBV7-9 and TRBJ1-2; D gene unclear. V was shortened by 4 bases and J by 5 bases, with 11 bases between the two germline ends. Germline CDR1 reads SEHNR; CDR2 reads FQNEAQ (reference sequence). CDR3 length: 13 amino acids. The CDR3 spells CASSYTELYGYTF. DNA of the CDR3: TGTGCCAGCAGCTACACAGAACTGTATGGCTACACCTTC.

The J gene is TRBJ1-6, the V gene TRBV14; 7 bases align to TRBD1. The V segment lost 0 bases and the J segment 10 bases; nucleotides outside the gene matches: 0. Germline-derived CDR1 and CDR2 are SGHDN and FVKESK. The CDR3 runs 13 residues. The CDR3: CASSQDRGSPLHF. Here the CDR3 DNA reads TGTGCCAGCAGCCAAGACAGGGGGTCACCCCTCCACTTT.

This chain connects TRBV10-3 to TRBJ2-7, with TRBD1 as a possible D gene (6 bases). V shed 11 bases and J shed 2 bases, with 13 bases lying between them. The V gene's germline CDR1 is ENHRY and CDR2 SYGVKD. The CDR3 has 12 amino acids. Here the CDR3 reads CALRDTTYEQYF. Here the CDR3 DNA reads TGTGCCCTACGGGACACAACCTACGAGCAGTACTTC.

V gene TRBV7-9 combines with J gene TRBJ2-7, with 8 bases fitting TRBD1. Germline V gene sequence: CDR1 SEHNR, CDR2 FQNEAQ (reference sequence). CDR3 length equals 14 residues. J was trimmed by 2 bases and V by 5 bases; bases with no gene match: 5. The CDR3 DNA follows: TGTGCCAGCAGCCAAGGACAGGGTGCCTACGAGCAGTACTTC. Translated, it gives CASSQGQGAYEQYF. Based on the CDR3 plus reference TRBV7-9 and TRBJ2-7, the full variable domain is DTGVSQNPRHKITKRGQNVTFRCDPISEHNRLYWYRQTLGQGPEFLTYFQNEAQLEKSRLLSDRFSAERPKGSFSTLEIQRTEQGDSAMYLCASSQGQGAYEQYFGPGTRLTVT.

CDR3 coding DNA: TGTGCCAGCAGTTTAGCGGCAGGGGGGACCGGGGAGCTGTTTTTT. Amino acid sequence: CASSLAAGGTGELFF. The V call is TRBV28, the J call TRBJ2-2, with D tentatively TRBD1 (7 bases). The CDR3 covers 15 residues. The germline V gene encodes CDR1 MDHEN and CDR2 SYDVKM. Trimming stripped 2 bases from V and 5 bases from J, with 12 bases between.

The V gene is TRBV5-1, the J gene TRBJ1-6; D might be TRBD1 (5 bases). CDR3 size: 14 residues. The germline V and J ends were trimmed by 2 bases and 9 bases, with 12 bases remaining between them. Germline assignment: CDR1 SGHRS and CDR2 YFSETQ. The CDR3 sequence is CASSFRVIISPLHF. In nucleotides, the CDR3 is TGCGCCAGCAGCTTCAGGGTTATTATTTCACCCCTCCACTTT.

As for this clone: The same CDR3 can be traced to other DNA sequences in this sample. V usage is TRBV28 and J usage is TRBJ1-1; tentative D call: TRBD1 (5 bases). V was pared by 5 bases and J by 7 bases, with 11 bases between. The germline V gene encodes CDR1 MDHEN and CDR2 SYDVKM. This CDR3 is 12 amino acids long. The CDR3 coding sequence is TGTGCCAGCAGTCCAGGGCCAAATGAAGCTTTCTTT. Encoded protein: CASSPGPNEAFF.